This T cell receptor (beta chain) emerged from a study of spatial heterogeneity in lung cancer. Study information: Unique TCR and UMI combinations averaged more than ten appearances each in raw reads.

Time point in this sample: sample taken at primary tumor resection. Material for sequencing was whole RNA from tumor, nontumor lung or frozen PBMC, left unsorted. Germline CDR1 is SQVTM and CDR2 is ANQGSEA. Trimming took off 7 bases at V and 0 bases at J, with 15 bases between the two ends. The CDR3 totals 14 residues. Individually, TCR cDNA molecules were each labelled with a unique molecular identifier. Via MiXCR, TCRdb re-called the 5' RACE reads, giving one row per CDR3 protein. The sample contains 95,000 or so distinct CDR3 sequences, 7.5% to 10% of which appear only once. Many counts were recorded for this clonotype.

The sequence derives from a male donor with early-stage non-small cell lung cancer. The chain uses TRBV29-1 and TRBJ1-1; D call uncertain. Source: PBMCs, taken at surgery. The CDR3 loop reads CSGEQWTMNTEAFF. CDR3 DNA: TGCAGCGGGGAGCAGTGGACCATGAACACTGAAGCTTTCTTT.